The 15 T cell receptor beta chains below come from one sample, sequenced in a study of T-cell memory formation after mild COVID-19. Via MiXCR, TCRdb re-called the 5' RACE reads, giving one row per CDR3 protein. This table has a few hundred thousand distinct CDR3 sequences, around an eighth appearing once. The source material was PBMCs or a T cell subset sorted from them (not recorded which). The source is a man aged 18 to 29 who had mild COVID-19 (a few samples of this study predate the infection). Cell type and time point are not known.

The table lists this clonotype with many counts. The chain combines TRBV6-2 or TRBV6-3 with TRBJ2-7; a weak D match, TRBD1 (6 bases). The CDR3 is made up of 18 amino acids. Deletions cut 7 bases from V and 0 bases from J, with 25 bases between. Germline CDR1 is MNHEY and CDR2 is SVGEGT. CDR3 residues: CASNQPTKQGTSSYEQYV. DNA for the CDR3: TGTGCCAGCAACCAACCGACCAAACAGGGCACGAGCTCCTACGAGCAGTACGTC.

Many counts were recorded for this clonotype. The chain combines TRBV6-5 with TRBJ2-1; 13 bases are a match to TRBD2. V lost 8 bases and J lost 9; bases outside the gene matches: 7. The germline gives CDR1 MNHEY, CDR2 SVGAGI. CDR3 length: 14 amino acids. This CDR3 reads CASLTSGGGGEQFF. In DNA form, the CDR3 reads TGTGCCAGCCTTACTAGCGGGGGGGGCGGTGAGCAGTTCTTC.

This chain uses TRBV12-3 or TRBV12-4 with TRBJ2-7, with 10 nucleotides matching TRBD2. The CDR3 has 15 residues. V lost 6 bases and J lost 4; bases outside the gene matches: 9. The CDR3 is CASRRERGGLYEQYF. The DNA of the CDR3 is TGTGCCAGCAGAAGAGAGCGGGGGGGCCTTTACGAGCAGTACTTC.

This clonotype was seen a handful of times. The CDR3 is CASSYRLQGAPGNTIYF. The CDR3 bases are TGTGCCAGCAGTTATCGGTTACAGGGGGCGCCTGGAAACACCATATATTTT. The chain uses TRBV6-5 and TRBJ1-3, with 9 bases aligning to TRBD1. V gave up 3 bases and J gave up 2 bases; unmatched junction bases: 8. The CDR3 covers 17 residues. Germline V gene lookup returns CDR1 MNHEY and CDR2 SVGAGI.

V is TRBV7-8 and J is TRBJ1-1; D uncertain. This CDR3 region has 12 residues. Germline-derived CDR1 and CDR2 are SGHVS and FQNEAQ. Trimming took off 1 base at V and 4 bases at J, with 4 bases between the two ends. The CDR3, as DNA: TGTGCCAGCAGCTTAGTAAGCACTGAAGCTTTCTTT. Protein sequence: CASSLVSTEAFF.

The CDR3 DNA is TGTGCCAGCAGCCAACTGGCGGGGGGGAGCACAGATACGCAGTATTTT. Encoded protein: CASSQLAGGSTDTQYF. V gene TRBV3-1 combines with J gene TRBJ2-3; 9 nucleotides agree with TRBD2. With 2 bases clipped from V and 0 bases from J, the junction kept 3 bases outside the gene matches. Germline lookup yields CDR1 LGHDT and CDR2 YNNKEL (reference sequence). This CDR3 region has 16 residues.

V usage is TRBV5-1 and J usage is TRBJ1-2, with 9 positions matching TRBD1. Germline loops: CDR1 SGHRS, CDR2 YFSETQ. The CDR3 extends over 15 amino acids. The ends lost 7 bases at V and 2 bases at J; junction bases unmatched: 9. Written as DNA, the CDR3 is TGCGCCAGCTGCCGGGACAGGGAGGCAAACTATGGCTACACCTTC. Amino acids: CASCRDREANYGYTF.

This clonotype was seen a few times. The chain's CDR3 is CASSWGSGEQYV. The DNA for the CDR3 is TGTGCCAGCAGCTGGGGGTCTGGGGAGCAGTACGTC. The chain has TRBV5-5 and TRBJ2-7, with D perhaps being TRBD1 or TRBD2 (5 bases each). Per germline, CDR1 SGHKS and CDR2 YYEKEE (reference sequence). CDR3 length: 12 residues. The V end lost 3 bases, the J end lost 7 bases, and 11 bases lay between the germline ends.

This clonotype was counted between two and nine times. The chain uses TRBV6-2 or TRBV6-3 and TRBJ1-3, with TRBD1 matching 9 bases. Germline trimming cut 5 bases from V and 4 bases from J; bases unmatched to any gene: 9. Per the germline V gene, CDR1 is MNHEY and CDR2 is SVGEGT. The CDR3 totals 16 residues. DNA for the CDR3: TGTGCCAGCAGTCCTTTCGGACAGGGGAGCGGAAACACCATATATTTT. It specifies CASSPFGQGSGNTIYF.

This chain links TRBV7-2 with TRBJ1-5, with D maybe TRBD1 (5 bases). Germline CDR1 SGHTA, CDR2 FQGNSA. The CDR3 spans 15 residues. Trimming cost V 0 bases and J 10 bases, with 16 bases left between them. CDR3 region: CASSLAGQGRLPQHF. The CDR3 bases are TGTGCCAGCAGCTTAGCTGGGCAGGGTAGGTTACCCCAGCATTTT.

This chain uses TRBV6-2 or TRBV6-3 with TRBJ2-5; unclear D gene. The CDR3 has 13 amino acids. V lost 6 bases and J 5 bases, leaving 13 bases between the germline ends. Germline V lookup: CDR1 MNHEY, CDR2 SVGEGT. The CDR3 DNA reads TGTGCCAGCAGCAAAGGAAATACGGAGACCCAGTACTTC. Its translation: CASSKGNTETQYF.

CDR3 DNA: TGTGCCATCAATAGTTTGCCTGGAAACACCATATATTTT. Translation gives CAINSLPGNTIYF. The rearrangement links TRBV10-3 to TRBJ1-3; no definite D call. Per germline, CDR1 ENHRY and CDR2 SYGVKD. V lost 7 bases and J lost 2, with 9 bases in between. The CDR3 is made up of 13 amino acids.

For this clonotype: Compared with germline, one end of the junction differs, possibly owing to a read error. The chain links TRBV2 to TRBJ2-7; D may be TRBD1 (5 bases). The germline V gene has CDR1 SNHLY and CDR2 FYNNEI. This CDR3 has 13 amino acids. CDR3 coding DNA: TGTCCCAGCAGTGAAGCAGGGAAGTTTCAGCAGTACTTC. Amino acids: CPSSEAGKFQQYF.

This clonotype was recorded at least ten times. The rearrangement joins TRBV4-1 to TRBJ1-2; no clear D gene. Germline CDR1 and CDR2: MGHRA and YSYEKL. The CDR3 is 14 amino acids. The V gene lost 4 bases and the J gene lost 3 bases, with 12 bases spanning the gap. The CDR3 nucleotides are TGCGCCAGCAGCCCCGCAGCCCTGGACTATGGCTACACCTTC. This encodes CASSPAALDYGYTF.

The genes are TRBV19 and TRBJ1-5, with 10 bases aligning to TRBD1. The CDR3 runs to 15 residues. From germline, CDR1 is LNHDA and CDR2 SQIVND (reference sequence). The junction had 5 bases not matched to a gene; V was cut back by 6 bases and J by 3 bases. CDR3 region: CASSGTGATNQPQHF. CDR3 coding DNA: TGTGCCAGTAGCGGGACAGGGGCGACCAATCAGCCCCAGCATTTT.